This T cell receptor (beta chain) was profiled in a study of CD8 T cells in Susac syndrome. Negative isolation was used for CD8+ and CD4+ T cells and FACS enrichment for TEMRA cells. Random hexamers were used to reverse transcribe an amount of roughly 0.5 to 1 ug RNA. The CDR3 of TCR beta was amplified by immunoSEQ multiplex PCR across 54 Vbeta and 13 Jbeta. MiXCR was run by TCRdb on the immunoSEQ multiplex PCR reads, yielding one entry per CDR3 protein. The sample lists about 200,000 distinct CDR3 sequences, 90% to 95% occurring once. The CDR3 runs 13 residues. Trimming pared 0 bases from V and 4 bases from J, leaving 6 bases between. Germline CDR1 reads LNHNV; CDR2 reads YYDKDF (reference sequence).

This TCR was recovered from a human donor in good health. V and J are TRBV15 and TRBJ2-5, with D unclear. Sequenced material: CD4+ T cells from PBMCs. The CDR3 region is CATSRDPGETQYF. Written as DNA, the CDR3 is TGTGCCACCAGCAGAGATCCGGGAGAGACCCAGTACTTC.